These 2 T cell receptor beta chains share one sample of origin, sequenced in a study of blood T cell repertoires in COVID-19. The method was immunoSEQ multiplex PCR; TCRdb's version includes in-frame clones alone and lacks a portion of them. The sample shows approximately 190,000 clones, 80% to 85% of them seen only once. Sequenced material: peripheral blood. The receptors come from a woman aged 40 to 49 with acute or convalescent COVID-19.

The chain has TRBV11-2 and TRBJ2-5; TRBD1 matches at 12 bases. This CDR3 is 14 amino acids long. J lost 5 bases, V lost 6 bases, and 4 bases had no gene match. Looked up from germline, CDR1 is SGHAT and CDR2 is FQNNGV. The CDR3: CASSPGQGAETQYF. In nucleotides, the CDR3 is TGTGCCAGCAGTCCGGGACAGGGGGCGGAGACCCAGTACTTC.

The chain is built from TRBV19 and TRBJ1-1, with D unclear. V was clipped by 7 bases and J by 1 base, with 7 bases between them. The germline gives CDR1 LNHDA, CDR2 SQIVND (reference sequence). This CDR3 has 12 residues. CDR3 coding DNA: TGTGCCAGTACCCCAGGGAACACTGAAGCTTTCTTT. It yields the protein CASTPGNTEAFF.